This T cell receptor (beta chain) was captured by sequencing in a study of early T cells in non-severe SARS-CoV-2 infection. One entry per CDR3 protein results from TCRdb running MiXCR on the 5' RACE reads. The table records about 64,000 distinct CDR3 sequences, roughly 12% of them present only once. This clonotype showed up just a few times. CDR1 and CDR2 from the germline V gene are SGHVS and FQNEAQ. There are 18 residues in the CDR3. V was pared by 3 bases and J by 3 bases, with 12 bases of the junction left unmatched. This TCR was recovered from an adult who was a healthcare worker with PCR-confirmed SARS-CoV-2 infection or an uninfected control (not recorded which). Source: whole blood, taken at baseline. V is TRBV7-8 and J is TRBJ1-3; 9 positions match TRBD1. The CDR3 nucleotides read TGTGCCAGCAGCTTTAGGACTCCCGGGACAGGGAGTGGAAACACCATATATTTT. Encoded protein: CASSFRTPGTGSGNTIYF.